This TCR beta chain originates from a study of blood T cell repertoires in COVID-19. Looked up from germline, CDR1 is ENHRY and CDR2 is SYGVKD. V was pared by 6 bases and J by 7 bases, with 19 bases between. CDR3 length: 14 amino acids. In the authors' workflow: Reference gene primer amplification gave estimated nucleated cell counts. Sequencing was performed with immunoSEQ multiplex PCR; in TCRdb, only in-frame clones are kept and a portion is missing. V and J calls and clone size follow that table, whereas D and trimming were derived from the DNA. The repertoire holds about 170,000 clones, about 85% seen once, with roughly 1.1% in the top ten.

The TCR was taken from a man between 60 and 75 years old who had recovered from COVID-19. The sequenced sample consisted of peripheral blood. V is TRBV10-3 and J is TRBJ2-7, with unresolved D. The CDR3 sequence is CAISLLVESGEQYF. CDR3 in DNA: TGTGCCATCAGCCTCCTAGTGGAATCGGGTGAGCAGTACTTC.